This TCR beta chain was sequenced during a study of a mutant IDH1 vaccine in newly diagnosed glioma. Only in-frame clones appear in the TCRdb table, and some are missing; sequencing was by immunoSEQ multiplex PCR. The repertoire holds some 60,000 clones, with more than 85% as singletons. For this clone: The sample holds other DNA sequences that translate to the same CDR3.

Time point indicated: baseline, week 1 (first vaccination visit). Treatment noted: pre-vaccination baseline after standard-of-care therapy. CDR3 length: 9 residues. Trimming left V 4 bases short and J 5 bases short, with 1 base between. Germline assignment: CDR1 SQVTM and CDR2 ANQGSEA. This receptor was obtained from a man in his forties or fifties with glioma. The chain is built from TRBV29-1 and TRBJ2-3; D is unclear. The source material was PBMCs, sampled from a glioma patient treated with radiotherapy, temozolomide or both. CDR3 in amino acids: CSVGDTQYF. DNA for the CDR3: TGCAGCGTTGGAGATACGCAGTATTTT.